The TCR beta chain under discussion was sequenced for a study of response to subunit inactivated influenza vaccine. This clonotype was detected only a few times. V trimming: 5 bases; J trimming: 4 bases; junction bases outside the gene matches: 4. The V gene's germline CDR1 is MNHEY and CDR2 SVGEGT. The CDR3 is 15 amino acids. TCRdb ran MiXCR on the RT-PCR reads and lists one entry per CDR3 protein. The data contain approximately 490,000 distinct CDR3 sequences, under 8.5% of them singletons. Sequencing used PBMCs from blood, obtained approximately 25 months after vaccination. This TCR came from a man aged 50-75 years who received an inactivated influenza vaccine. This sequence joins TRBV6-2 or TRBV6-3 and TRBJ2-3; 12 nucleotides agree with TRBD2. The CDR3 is CASSRLAGVADTQYF. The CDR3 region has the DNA TGTGCCAGCAGTCGACTAGCGGGAGTCGCAGATACGCAGTATTTT.